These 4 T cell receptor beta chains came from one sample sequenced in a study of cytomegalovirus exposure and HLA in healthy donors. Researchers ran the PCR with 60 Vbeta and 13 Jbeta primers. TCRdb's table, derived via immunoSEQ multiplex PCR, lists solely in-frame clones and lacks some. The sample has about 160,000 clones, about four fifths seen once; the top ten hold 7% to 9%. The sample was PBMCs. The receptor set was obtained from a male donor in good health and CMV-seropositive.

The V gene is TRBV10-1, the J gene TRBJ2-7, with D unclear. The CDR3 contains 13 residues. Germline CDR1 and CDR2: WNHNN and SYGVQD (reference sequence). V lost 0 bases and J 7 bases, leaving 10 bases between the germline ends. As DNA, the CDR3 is TGCGCCAGCAGTGAGTCCGGGTTCCCTGAGCAGTACTTC. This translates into CASSESGFPEQYF.

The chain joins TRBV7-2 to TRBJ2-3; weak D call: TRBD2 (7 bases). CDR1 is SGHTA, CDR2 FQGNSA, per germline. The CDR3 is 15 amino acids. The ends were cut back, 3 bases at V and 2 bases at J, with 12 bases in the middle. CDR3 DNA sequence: TGTGCCAGCAGCTTTGTGGGGGGGCACACAGATACGCAGTATTTT. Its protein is CASSFVGGHTDTQYF.

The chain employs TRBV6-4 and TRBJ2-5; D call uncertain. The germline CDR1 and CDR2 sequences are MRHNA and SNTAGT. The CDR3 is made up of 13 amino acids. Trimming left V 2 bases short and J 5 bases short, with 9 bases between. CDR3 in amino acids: CASSDGPGETQYF. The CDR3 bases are TGTGCCAGCAGTGACGGCCCCGGGGAGACCCAGTACTTC.

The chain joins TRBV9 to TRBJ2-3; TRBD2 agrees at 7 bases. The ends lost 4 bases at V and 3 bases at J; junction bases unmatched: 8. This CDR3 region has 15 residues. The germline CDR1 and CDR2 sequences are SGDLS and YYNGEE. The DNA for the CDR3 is TGTGCCAGCAGCTCCCAAGCGGGAAGGACAGATACGCAGTATTTT. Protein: CASSSQAGRTDTQYF.